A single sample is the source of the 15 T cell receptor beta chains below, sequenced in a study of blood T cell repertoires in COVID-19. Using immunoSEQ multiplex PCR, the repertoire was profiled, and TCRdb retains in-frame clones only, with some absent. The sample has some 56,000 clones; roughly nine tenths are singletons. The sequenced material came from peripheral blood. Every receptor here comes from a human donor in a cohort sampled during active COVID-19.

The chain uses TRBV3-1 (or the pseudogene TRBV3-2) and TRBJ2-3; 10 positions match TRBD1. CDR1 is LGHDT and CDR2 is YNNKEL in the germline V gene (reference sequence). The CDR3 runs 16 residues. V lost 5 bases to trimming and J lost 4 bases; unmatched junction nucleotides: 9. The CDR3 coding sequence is TGTGCCAGCAGCACAGGTGGGACAGGGGTGGCAGATACGCAGTATTTT. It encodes CASSTGGTGVADTQYF.

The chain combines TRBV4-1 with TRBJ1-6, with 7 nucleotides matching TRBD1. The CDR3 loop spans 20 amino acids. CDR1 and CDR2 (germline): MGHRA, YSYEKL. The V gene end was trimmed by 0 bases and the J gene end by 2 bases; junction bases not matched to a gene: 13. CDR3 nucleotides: TGCGCCAGCAGCCAAGATACCCGCTTCCCGGACAGGACCTATAATTCACCCCTCCACTTT. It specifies CASSQDTRFPDRTYNSPLHF.

The CDR3 DNA sequence: TGTGCCAGCAGCTTAGCTCGTACAGGGCAAGAGACCCAGTACTTC. Residues: CASSLARTGQETQYF. V and J are TRBV7-2 and TRBJ2-5; D perhaps matches TRBD1 (6 bases). Trimming took off 0 bases at V and 2 bases at J, with 10 bases between the two ends. The CDR3 runs to 15 residues. The germline V gene encodes CDR1 SGHTA and CDR2 FQGNSA.

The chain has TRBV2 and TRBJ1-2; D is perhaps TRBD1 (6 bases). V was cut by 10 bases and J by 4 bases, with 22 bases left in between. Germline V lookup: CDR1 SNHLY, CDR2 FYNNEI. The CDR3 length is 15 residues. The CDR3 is CANQNREKSIYGYTF. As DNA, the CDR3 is TGTGCCAACCAAAACAGGGAAAAATCTATCTATGGCTACACCTTC.

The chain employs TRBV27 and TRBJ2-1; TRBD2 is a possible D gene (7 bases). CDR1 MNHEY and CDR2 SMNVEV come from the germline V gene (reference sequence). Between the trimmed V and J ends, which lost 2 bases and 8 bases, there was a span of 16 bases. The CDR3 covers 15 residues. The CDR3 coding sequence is TGTGCCAGCAGTTTAGGAGGGGGGGCCAGAGATGAGCAGTTCTTC. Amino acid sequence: CASSLGGGARDEQFF.

The CDR3 protein is CASSQVAGGTGTQYF. CDR3 nucleotide sequence: TGTGCCAGCAGCCAAGTAGCGGGGGGGACGGGGACCCAGTACTTC. The V gene is TRBV3-1 (or the pseudogene TRBV3-2), the J gene TRBJ2-5; 11 nucleotides match TRBD2. The trim removed 1 base at V and 7 bases at J, leaving 5 bases unmatched. CDR1 is LGHDT and CDR2 is YNNKEL in the germline V gene (reference sequence). The CDR3 spans 15 residues.

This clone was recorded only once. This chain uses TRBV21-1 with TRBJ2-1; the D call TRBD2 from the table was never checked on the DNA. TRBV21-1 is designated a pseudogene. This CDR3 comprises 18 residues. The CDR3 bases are TGTGCCAGCAGCAAAGGGCCGTCTGCGGGGACTTTCGGGAATGAGCAGTTCTTC. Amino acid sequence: CASSKGPSAGTFGNEQFF.

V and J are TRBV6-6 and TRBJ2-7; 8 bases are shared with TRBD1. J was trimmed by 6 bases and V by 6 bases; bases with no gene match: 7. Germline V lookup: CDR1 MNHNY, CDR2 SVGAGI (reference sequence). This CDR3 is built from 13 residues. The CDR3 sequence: CASRGAGGGEQYF. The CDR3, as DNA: TGTGCCAGCAGGGGGGCAGGGGGCGGCGAGCAGTACTTC.

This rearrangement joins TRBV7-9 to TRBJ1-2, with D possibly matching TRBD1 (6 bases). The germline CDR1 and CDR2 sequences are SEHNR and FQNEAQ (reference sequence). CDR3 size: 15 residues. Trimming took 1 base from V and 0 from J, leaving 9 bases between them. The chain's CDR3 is CASSLDRAANYGYTF. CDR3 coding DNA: TGTGCCAGCAGCTTAGACAGGGCCGCTAACTATGGCTACACCTTC.

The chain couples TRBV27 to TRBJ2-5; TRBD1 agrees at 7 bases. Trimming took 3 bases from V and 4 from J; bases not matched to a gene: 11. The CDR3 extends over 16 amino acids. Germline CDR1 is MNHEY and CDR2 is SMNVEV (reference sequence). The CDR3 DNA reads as TGTGCCAGCAGTTTGAGGGACAGTGGGCGCGCAGAGACCCAGTACTTC. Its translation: CASSLRDSGRAETQYF.

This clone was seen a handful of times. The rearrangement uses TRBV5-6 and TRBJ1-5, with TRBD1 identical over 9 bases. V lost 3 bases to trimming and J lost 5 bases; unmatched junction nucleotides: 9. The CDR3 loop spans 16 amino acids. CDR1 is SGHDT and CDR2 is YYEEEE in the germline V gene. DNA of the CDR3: TGTGCCAGCAGCTCGCTCGGACAGGGGCACGATCAGCCCCAGCATTTT. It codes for CASSSLGQGHDQPQHF.

As DNA, the CDR3 is TGTGCCATTCATGGGGCGGACAGCGTATTTGTGGCTAATGAAAAACTGTTTTTT. Encoded protein: CAIHGADSVFVANEKLFF. V usage is TRBV7-9 and J usage is TRBJ1-4; D is perhaps TRBD1 (6 bases). The CDR3 sequence is 18 residues long. The germline gives CDR1 SEHNR, CDR2 FQNEAQ (reference sequence). V lost 10 bases and J 3 bases, leaving 27 bases between the germline ends.

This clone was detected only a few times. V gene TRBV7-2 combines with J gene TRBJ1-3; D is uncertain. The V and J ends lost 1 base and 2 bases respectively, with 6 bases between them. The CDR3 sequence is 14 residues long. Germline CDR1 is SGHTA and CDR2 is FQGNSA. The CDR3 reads CASSLVEAGNTIYF. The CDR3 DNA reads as TGTGCCAGCAGCTTAGTAGAAGCTGGAAACACCATATATTTT. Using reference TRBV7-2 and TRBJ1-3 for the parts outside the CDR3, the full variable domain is GAGVSQSPSNKVTEKGKDVELRCDPISGHTALYWYRQSLGQGLEFLIYFQGNSAPDKSGLPSDRFSAERTGGSVSTLTIQRTQQEDSAVYLCASSLVEAGNTIYFGEGSWLTVV.

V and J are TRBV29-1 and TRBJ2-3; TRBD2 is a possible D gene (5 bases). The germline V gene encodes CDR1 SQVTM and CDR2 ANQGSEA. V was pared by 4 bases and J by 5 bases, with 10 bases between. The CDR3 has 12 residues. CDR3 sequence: CSVASGRDTQYF. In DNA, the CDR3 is TGCAGCGTTGCCTCTGGGAGAGATACGCAGTATTTT.

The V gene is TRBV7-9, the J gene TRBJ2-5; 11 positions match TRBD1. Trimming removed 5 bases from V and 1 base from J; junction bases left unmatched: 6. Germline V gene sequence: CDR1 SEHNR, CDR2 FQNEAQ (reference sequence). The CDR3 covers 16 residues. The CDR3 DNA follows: TGTGCCAGCAGCCCCCAAGGGACAGGGGGCCAAGAGACCCAGTACTTC. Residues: CASSPQGTGGQETQYF.